What follows are 3 T cell receptor beta chains derived from one specimen sequenced in a study of Ad26.COV2.S vaccination and SARS-CoV-2 variants. Assay used: immunoSEQ multiplex PCR; TCRdb lists only in-frame clones, some missing. The sample records 300,000 to 400,000 clones, around 87% being singletons. Indicated treatment: 19 received Ad26.COV2.S at low or high dose, single or two shots; about 5 received placebo; per-sample allocation not given. Day 63 after the first injection of vaccine or placebo was the sampling time. Sequenced material: peripheral blood, taken in a trial of Ad26.COV2.S vaccine versus placebo. These receptors were collected from a person aged 18-60 years who received the Ad26.COV2.S COVID-19 vaccine or a placebo.

The chain is built from TRBV15 and TRBJ2-7; 11 positions match TRBD2. Germline CDR1 is LNHNV and CDR2 is YYDKDF (reference sequence). This CDR3 spans 16 amino acids. The J segment lost 3 bases and the V segment lost 1 base, leaving 5 bases of the junction unmatched. The CDR3 region is CATSRATGLAVYEQYF. In nucleotides, the CDR3 is TGTGCCACCAGCAGAGCTACGGGACTAGCGGTCTACGAGCAGTACTTC.

The V gene is TRBV7-8, the J gene TRBJ2-7; 7 bases fit TRBD1. Germline V gene lookup returns CDR1 SGHVS and CDR2 FQNEAQ. Trimming cost V 5 bases and J 5 bases; bases outside gene matches: 9. CDR3 length equals 14 residues. This CDR3 is CASSLSDRSHEQYF. The CDR3 DNA follows: TGTGCCAGCAGCCTATCGGACAGGTCGCACGAGCAGTACTTC. The full variable domain, completed using reference TRBV7-8 and TRBJ2-7, is GAGVSQSPRYKVAKRGQDVALRCDPISGHVSLFWYQQALGQGPEFLTYFQNEAQLDKSGLPSDRFFAERPEGSVSTLKIQRTQQEDSAVYLCASSLSDRSHEQYFGPGTRLTVT.

The chain has TRBV5-5 and TRBJ2-7; a possible D gene is TRBD1 (5 bases). Trimming left V 0 bases short and J 4 bases short, with 11 bases between. Germline CDR1 reads SGHKS; CDR2 reads YYEKEE (reference sequence). CDR3 size: 14 residues. CDR3 in amino acids: CASSLVVGDYEQYF. The CDR3 DNA follows: TGTGCCAGCAGCTTGGTAGTAGGGGATTACGAGCAGTACTTC.